The 29 T cell receptor beta chains given below trace back to one sample, sequenced in a study of CD8 T cells in ankylosing spondylitis. TCRdb reprocessed the 5' RACE reads with MiXCR, giving one entry per CDR3 protein. The table lists thousands of distinct CDR3 sequences, around 8.7% of them singletons. Sequenced material: blood, either unsorted or a sorted T cell fraction (not recorded which). These TCRs come from a male donor with ankylosing spondylitis or in good health (not recorded which).

This clonotype qualifies as medium-sized. V and J are TRBV9 and TRBJ2-3; 9 nucleotides agree with TRBD2. V trimming: 4 bases; J trimming: 8 bases; junction bases outside the gene matches: 11. Per the germline V gene, CDR1 is SGDLS and CDR2 is YYNGEE. The CDR3 loop spans 15 amino acids. The CDR3 loop is CASSIRGDSGGTQYF. CDR3 DNA: TGTGCCAGCAGCATTCGCGGTGATAGCGGGGGTACGCAGTATTTT.

This clonotype appeared a few times. V usage is TRBV9 and J usage is TRBJ2-2, with a tentative D call TRBD2 (7 bases). With 0 bases removed from V and 3 bases from J, the gap between germline ends came to 12 bases. The CDR3 sequence is 16 residues long. Germline V gene data show CDR1 as SGDLS and CDR2 as YYNGEE. CDR3 coding DNA: TGTGCCAGCAGCGTAGCCGCGGGGGCGGACACCGGGGAGCTGTTTTTT. Protein sequence: CASSVAAGADTGELFF.

This clonotype is medium-sized. The chain is built from TRBV9 and TRBJ2-1; TRBD2 is a possible D gene (6 bases). The CDR3 runs 13 residues. The V gene's germline CDR1 is SGDLS and CDR2 YYNGEE. The V and J ends lost 0 bases and 8 bases respectively, with 9 bases between them. CDR3 sequence reads: CASSVGGDDEQFF. CDR3 bases: TGTGCCAGCAGCGTAGGGGGGGACGATGAGCAGTTCTTC.

This rearrangement joins TRBV9 to TRBJ2-1; a weak D match, TRBD1 (6 bases). V gave up 4 bases and J gave up 0 bases, with 23 bases separating them. The CDR3 length is 19 residues. The germline CDR1 and CDR2 sequences are SGDLS and YYNGEE. The CDR3 loop is CASSPTGQQYPSSYNEQFF. The CDR3 bases are TGTGCCAGCAGCCCCACGGGACAACAGTATCCGAGCTCCTACAATGAGCAGTTCTTC.

This clonotype is medium-sized. This chain links TRBV9 with TRBJ2-1; 8 positions agree with TRBD1. Germline assignment: CDR1 SGDLS and CDR2 YYNGEE. Trimming at V came to 3 bases and at J to 4 bases, leaving 6 bases not matched to a gene. CDR3 size: 15 residues. The CDR3 here is CASSAGGELYNEQFF. As DNA, the CDR3 is TGTGCCAGCAGCGCAGGGGGCGAACTATACAATGAGCAGTTCTTC.

This clonotype showed up many times. The V call is TRBV9, the J call TRBJ2-5, with a tentative D call TRBD1 (6 bases). The CDR3 runs 16 residues. CDR1 and CDR2 (germline): SGDLS, YYNGEE. The germline V and J ends were trimmed by 4 bases and 4 bases, with 20 bases remaining between them. CDR3 nucleotides: TGTGCCAGCAGCTCTACTACAGGGCACCAAGGAGAGACCCAGTACTTC. Translated: CASSSTTGHQGETQYF.

This clonotype was seen only a few times. The chain uses TRBV9 and TRBJ2-1; 11 bases are a match to TRBD1. The CDR3 sequence is 15 residues long. Germline V CDR1 and CDR2: SGDLS, YYNGEE. With V trimmed by 4 bases and J by 6 bases, 6 bases remained unmatched. CDR3 DNA sequence: TGTGCCAGCAGCTCCACCGGGACAGGGGGCAATGAGCAGTTCTTC. Translation gives CASSSTGTGGNEQFF.

This chain uses TRBV9 with TRBJ2-5; 11 nucleotides match TRBD2. Germline CDR1 is SGDLS and CDR2 is YYNGEE. The J segment lost 3 bases and the V segment lost 3 bases, leaving 7 bases of the junction unmatched. The CDR3 is 16 residues long. In DNA form, the CDR3 reads TGTGCCAGCAGCGAGGGGACTAGCGGTTTTGAAGAGACCCAGTACTTC. Translated, it gives CASSEGTSGFEETQYF.

This clonotype was counted many times. This sequence joins TRBV9 and TRBJ2-2; 7 nucleotides line up with TRBD1. The CDR3 loop spans 17 amino acids. CDR1 is SGDLS, CDR2 YYNGEE, per germline. V lost 4 bases, J lost 2 bases, and 11 bases stayed unmatched. The CDR3: CASSSPSGTVNTGELFF. Here the CDR3 DNA reads TGTGCCAGCAGCTCACCATCCGGGACAGTTAACACCGGGGAGCTGTTTTTT.

This clonotype is labeled medium-sized. The V call is TRBV9, the J call TRBJ1-6; 10 bases fit TRBD1. J lost 9 bases, V lost 4 bases, and 4 bases had no gene match. This CDR3 is built from 14 residues. The germline V gene has CDR1 SGDLS and CDR2 YYNGEE. The DNA for the CDR3 is TGTGCCAGCAGCCCGGGACAGGGGTTTTCACCCCTCCACTTT. This encodes CASSPGQGFSPLHF.

This sequence joins TRBV21-1 and TRBJ2-7; the D call in the table, TRBD1, was not verified against the DNA. TRBV21-1 is deemed a pseudogene. CDR3 length equals 11 residues. The chain's CDR3 is CASGTGKEQYV. The CDR3 DNA is TGTGCCAGCGGGACAGGGAAGGAGCAGTACGTC.

This chain connects TRBV9 to TRBJ1-3; 8 nucleotides agree with TRBD1. Unmatched junction bases numbered 6, after V lost 5 bases and J lost 2 bases. This CDR3 comprises 15 residues. Germline lookup yields CDR1 SGDLS and CDR2 YYNGEE. For the CDR3, the DNA is TGTGCCAGCAGTCACAGGGGGGAGACTGGAAACACCATATATTTT. This translates into CASSHRGETGNTIYF.

This clonotype was found a few times. The rearrangement joins TRBV9 to TRBJ2-3; either TRBD1 or TRBD2 may fit D (7 bases each). The CDR3 is 13 amino acids. CDR1 and CDR2 (germline): SGDLS, YYNGEE. Trimming left V 6 bases short and J 4 bases short, with 12 bases between. CDR3 nucleotide sequence: TGTGCCAGCAATCCAGGGGGGGCAGATACGCAGTATTTT. Translated, it gives CASNPGGADTQYF.

Judged by abundance, this clonotype is medium-sized (0.01 to 0.1%). The chain carries TRBV9 and TRBJ1-3, with 8 bases matching TRBD1. Germline V gene sequence: CDR1 SGDLS, CDR2 YYNGEE. The CDR3 is 16 residues long. With 3 bases clipped from V and 0 bases from J, the junction kept 5 bases outside the gene matches. In DNA form, the CDR3 reads TGTGCCAGCAGCGCCTGGGACAGGAACTCTGGAAACACCATATATTTT. The encoded protein is CASSAWDRNSGNTIYF.

This clonotype was recorded many times. A read error may explain this, as a much larger clone is one base away. The rearrangement uses TRBV9 and TRBJ1-1, with 10 bases that match TRBD1. Germline V gene data show CDR1 as SGDLS and CDR2 as YYNGEE. This CDR3 spans 16 amino acids. The CDR3, as DNA: TGTGCCAGCAGAGTAGCGGACAGGGGGGGGTGGACTGAAGCTTTCTTT. This encodes CASRVADRGGWTEAFF.

This clonotype is medium-sized (0.01 to 0.1%) in the sample. This rearrangement joins TRBV9 to TRBJ2-3; a possible D gene is TRBD2 (6 bases). Trimming stripped 3 bases from V and 2 bases from J, with 16 bases between. This CDR3 comprises 16 residues. CDR1 is SGDLS, CDR2 YYNGEE, per germline. CDR3 nucleotides: TGTGCCAGCAGCGCCACGGTTAGCGGATTCACAGATACGCAGTATTTT. Protein sequence: CASSATVSGFTDTQYF.

This clonotype was observed many times. This sequence joins TRBV9 and TRBJ1-2; D is unresolved. The CDR3 consists of 13 residues. Per the germline V gene, CDR1 is SGDLS and CDR2 is YYNGEE. V lost 3 bases to trimming and J lost 4 bases, with 10 bases between them. For the CDR3, the DNA is TGTGCCAGCAGCGACGGTCATACCTATGGCTACACCTTC. Translating gives CASSDGHTYGYTF.

The rearrangement uses TRBV9 and TRBJ2-1; no clear D. The germline gives CDR1 SGDLS, CDR2 YYNGEE. The V gene lost 3 bases and the J gene lost 9 bases, with 10 bases spanning the gap. CDR3 length: 12 amino acids. Here the CDR3 reads CASSEPQVEQFF. The DNA for the CDR3 is TGTGCCAGCAGCGAGCCTCAGGTTGAGCAGTTCTTC.

This clonotype ranks as medium-sized. The chain has TRBV9 and TRBJ1-1, with D possibly matching TRBD1 (6 bases). The CDR3 contains 12 residues. Germline CDR1 is SGDLS and CDR2 is YYNGEE. The V and J ends lost 0 bases and 7 bases respectively, with 7 bases between them. Here the CDR3 reads CASSVVDSEAFF. CDR3 nucleotide sequence: TGTGCCAGCAGCGTAGTGGACAGTGAAGCTTTCTTT.

The chain has TRBV4-1 and TRBJ2-7; D is possibly TRBD1 (6 bases). Germline CDR1 is MGHRA and CDR2 is YSYEKL. V was trimmed by 4 bases and J by 5 bases, leaving 15 bases between them. CDR3 length equals 14 residues. CDR3 in amino acids: CASSPPLQGHEQYV. The CDR3 DNA reads as TGCGCCAGCAGCCCCCCTTTACAGGGCCACGAGCAGTACGTC.

This chain uses TRBV9 with TRBJ2-3; 7 nucleotides align to TRBD2. The CDR3 sequence is 15 residues long. Losses at the gene ends were 3 bases for V and 2 bases for J; bases not matched to a gene: 6. CDR1 and CDR2 from the germline V gene are SGDLS and YYNGEE. The CDR3 DNA sequence: TGTGCCAGCAGCGCAACTCTAGCGGTCACAGATACGCAGTATTTT. This gives the protein CASSATLAVTDTQYF.

By share, this clonotype ranks as medium-sized. The chain carries TRBV9 and TRBJ1-1, with a tentative D call TRBD1 (6 bases). Trimming took off 1 base at V and 1 base at J, with 11 bases between the two ends. Germline values: CDR1 SGDLS, CDR2 YYNGEE. This CDR3 is 15 amino acids long. CDR3: CASSVWDMANTEAFF. The DNA of the CDR3 is TGTGCCAGCAGCGTATGGGACATGGCGAACACTGAAGCTTTCTTT.

V gene TRBV9 combines with J gene TRBJ2-3; D unresolved. Trimming left V 0 bases short and J 4 bases short, with 12 bases between. CDR1 and CDR2 (germline): SGDLS, YYNGEE. The CDR3 totals 15 residues. The CDR3 DNA reads as TGTGCCAGCAGCGTAGGTGGTAGTAGTTCAGATACGCAGTATTTT. This encodes CASSVGGSSSDTQYF.

This clonotype has at least ten counts. V and J are TRBV21-1 and TRBJ2-3; the table's D gene call, TRBD2, was not cross checked with the DNA. TRBV21-1 is recorded as a pseudogene. The CDR3 extends over 15 amino acids. CDR3 DNA: TGTGCCAGCAGCAAGGGGTTGAGGGATGCAGATACGCAGTATTTT. Translating gives CASSKGLRDADTQYF.

Relative to its sample, this clonotype is medium-sized. The chain uses TRBV9 and TRBJ2-1, with 7 bases that match TRBD2. With V trimmed by 3 bases and J by 0 bases, 6 bases remained unmatched. CDR1 and CDR2 (germline): SGDLS, YYNGEE. The CDR3 contains 16 residues. The CDR3 sequence: CASSGTRGSSYNEQFF. The CDR3 nucleotides read TGTGCCAGCAGCGGGACTAGGGGAAGCTCCTACAATGAGCAGTTCTTC.

This chain uses TRBV9 with TRBJ1-1, with D maybe TRBD1 (5 bases). V lost 3 bases, J lost 0 bases, and 12 bases lay in between. Germline values: CDR1 SGDLS, CDR2 YYNGEE. The CDR3 extends over 15 amino acids. CDR3 loop: CASSAREGMNTEAFF. The DNA for the CDR3 is TGTGCCAGCAGCGCCCGGGAGGGGATGAACACTGAAGCTTTCTTT.

This clonotype rates as medium-sized. The chain combines TRBV9 with TRBJ2-1; D not certain. The length of the CDR3 is 15 residues. Germline V gene data show CDR1 as SGDLS and CDR2 as YYNGEE. V was trimmed by 0 bases and J by 14 bases, leaving 21 bases between them. This CDR3 is CASSVAQDPGQVEFF. The DNA of the CDR3 is TGTGCCAGCAGCGTAGCCCAAGACCCGGGCCAGGTAGAGTTCTTC.

This clonotype was counted many times. The gene calls are TRBV9 and TRBJ2-2; D tentatively reads TRBD1 or TRBD2 (6 bases each). The CDR3 has 15 residues. V was clipped by 3 bases and J by 1 base, with 10 bases between them. Germline CDR1 and CDR2: SGDLS and YYNGEE. Here the CDR3 DNA reads TGTGCCAGCAGCGCCGGAGGGGGGAACACCGGGGAGCTGTTTTTT. The encoded protein is CASSAGGGNTGELFF.

In this sample, this clonotype turned up a few times. The rearrangement links TRBV9 to TRBJ1-2; a possible D gene is TRBD1 (6 bases). Trimming pared 3 bases from V and 6 bases from J, leaving 24 bases between. CDR1 and CDR2 (germline): SGDLS, YYNGEE. The CDR3 extends over 17 amino acids. CDR3 sequence reads: CASSGPGTGLAGDGYTF. CDR3 in DNA: TGTGCCAGCAGCGGACCTGGCACGGGGTTGGCAGGGGATGGCTACACCTTC.